Listed below are T cell receptor beta chains from one sample, sequenced in a study of Ad26.COV2.S vaccination and SARS-CoV-2 variants. Profiling relied on immunoSEQ multiplex PCR, and the TCRdb table lists in-frame clones only, not all of them. The table records hundreds of thousands of clones, more than 80% of them present only once. This sample comprised peripheral blood, obtained in a trial of Ad26.COV2.S vaccine versus placebo. All receptors come from a person between 18 and 65 years old who received the Ad26.COV2.S COVID-19 vaccine or a placebo. Each CDR3 is given with its conserved first and last residue. A D gene is named only where the DNA matches it firmly. Rows give clone size only sometimes, using once, few, many, or a class for an expanded clone.

16 | - | TRBJ2-1 | - | TRBV24-1 | CATSDLKDGYSNEQFF | TGTGCCACCAGTGATTTGAAGGACGGATATTCCAATGAGCAGTTCTTC
14 | - | TRBJ1-1 | - | TRBV10-1 | CASSEGPPNTEAFF | TGCGCCAGCAGTGAGGGCCCCCCGAACACTGAAGCTTTCTTT
11 | - | TRBJ1-2 | - | TRBV20-1 | CSSSTANGYTF | TGCAGTAGTTCAACGGCTAATGGCTACACCTTC
12 | once | TRBJ2-1 | - | TRBV24-1 | CATSDPWNEQFF | TGTGCCACCAGTGACCCTTGGAATGAGCAGTTCTTC
16 | - | TRBJ1-3 | TRBD1 | TRBV6-5 | CASSWDRGSSGNTIYF | TGTGCCAGCAGTTGGGACAGGGGATCCTCTGGAAACACCATATATTTT
12 | - | TRBJ2-7 | TRBD2 | TRBV6-6 | CASSPSSGEQYF | TGTGCCAGCAGCCCGAGTAGCGGGGAGCAGTACTTC
15 | - | TRBJ2-3 | TRBD1 | TRBV7-9 | CASSFAQGAEDTQYF | TGTGCCAGCAGCTTTGCACAGGGGGCTGAAGATACGCAGTATTTT
15 | - | TRBJ1-2 | - | TRBV7-9 | CASSLGGPGNYGYTF | TGTGCCAGCAGCTTAGGGGGCCCGGGGAACTATGGCTACACCTTC
20 | - | TRBJ2-2 | TRBD1 | TRBV5-1 | CASYDIRLGQGMANTGELFF | TGCGCCAGCTACGATATTAGGCTAGGACAGGGGATGGCGAACACCGGGGAGCTGTTTTTT
13 | once | TRBJ2-7 | - | TRBV6-2/TRBV6-3 | CASSKSGTYEQYF | TGTGCCAGCAGTAAAAGCGGAACCTACGAGCAGTACTTC
13 | - | TRBJ2-7 | - | TRBV15 | CATSFSRDTEQYF | TGTGCCACCAGCTTCAGCCGGGACACCGAGCAGTACTTC
14 | - | TRBJ1-1 | TRBD1 | TRBV6-5 | CASRKQGMNTEAFF | TGTGCCAGCAGGAAACAGGGGATGAACACTGAAGCTTTCTTT
12 | - | TRBJ2-1 | TRBD2 | TRBV7-2 | CASRGTSDEQFF | TGTGCCAGCAGGGGGACTAGCGATGAGCAGTTCTTC
13 | once | TRBJ1-1 | - | TRBV12-5 | CASGSTVNTEAFF | TGTGCTAGTGGTTCGACGGTGAACACTGAAGCTTTCTTT
13 | - | TRBJ2-7 | - | TRBV19 | CASSRDESYEQYF | TGTGCCAGTAGTAGGGACGAATCCTACGAGCAGTACTTC
15 | - | TRBJ2-2 | - | TRBV3-1/TRBV3-2 | CASSPPGKLTGELFF | TGTGCCAGCAGCCCCCCGGGGAAGCTCACCGGGGAGCTGTTTTTT
14 | - | TRBJ2-7 | TRBD2 | TRBV2 | CASRERESRYEQYF | TGTGCCAGCAGAGAGCGGGAGAGTAGGTACGAGCAGTACTTC
14 | - | TRBJ1-2 | - | TRBV15 | CATSGGGRSYGYTF | TGTGCCACCAGCGGAGGGGGGCGAAGCTATGGCTACACCTTC